The present T cell receptor beta chain was sequenced within a study of blood T cells in healthy people across ages. Findings of the study overall: Estimated diversity across one million T cells was deemed an underestimate.

Through a sample-barcoded 5' primer and a J-beta primer mix, a second PCR was run for about 7 to 12 cycles. TCRdb independently ran MiXCR on the 5' RACE reads; one entry per CDR3 protein. The table shows around 1.5 million distinct CDR3 sequences, with 59% occurring only once. Researchers collected 9.5 to 10 milliliters of peripheral blood from every single donor. The germline V gene has CDR1 DFQATT and CDR2 SNEGSKA (reference sequence). The CDR3 loop spans 14 amino acids. Of note for this clonotype: Its antigen is not known.

Sequences were obtained from blood. This clonotype was sampled from a man younger than 30 in good health. This chain links TRBV20-1 with TRBJ2-5, with 9 bases fitting TRBD1. The DNA end lines up better with TRBJ2-7; the J call may be wrong. CDR3 sequence (DNA): TGCAGTGCGACCGGACAGGGGATGCCCTACGAGCAGTACTTC. It translates to CSATGQGMPYEQYF.